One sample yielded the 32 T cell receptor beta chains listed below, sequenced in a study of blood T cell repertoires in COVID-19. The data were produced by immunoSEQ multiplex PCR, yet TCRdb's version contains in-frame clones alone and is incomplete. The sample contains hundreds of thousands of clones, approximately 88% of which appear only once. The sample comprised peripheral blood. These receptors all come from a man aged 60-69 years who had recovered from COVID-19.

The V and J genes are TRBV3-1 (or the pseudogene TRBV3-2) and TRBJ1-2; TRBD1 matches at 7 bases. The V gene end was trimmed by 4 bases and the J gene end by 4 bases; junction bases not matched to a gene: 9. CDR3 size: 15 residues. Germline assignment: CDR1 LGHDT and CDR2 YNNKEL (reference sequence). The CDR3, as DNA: TGTGCCAGCAGCCGAACAGGGGTGGGTGGCTATGGCTACACCTTC. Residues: CASSRTGVGGYGYTF.

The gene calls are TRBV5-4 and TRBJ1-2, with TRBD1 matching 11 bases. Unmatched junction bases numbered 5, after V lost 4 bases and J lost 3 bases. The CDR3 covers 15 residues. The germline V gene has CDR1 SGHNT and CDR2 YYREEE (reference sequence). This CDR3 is CASSPDRGLDYGYTF. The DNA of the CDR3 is TGTGCCAGCAGCCCGGACAGGGGGCTTGACTATGGCTACACCTTC.

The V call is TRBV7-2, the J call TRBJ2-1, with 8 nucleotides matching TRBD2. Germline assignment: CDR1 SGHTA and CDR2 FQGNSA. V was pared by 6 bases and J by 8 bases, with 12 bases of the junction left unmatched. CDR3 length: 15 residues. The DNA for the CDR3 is TGTGCCAGCAGATACACCGGGACTAGTGTCCATGAGCAGTTCTTC. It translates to CASRYTGTSVHEQFF.

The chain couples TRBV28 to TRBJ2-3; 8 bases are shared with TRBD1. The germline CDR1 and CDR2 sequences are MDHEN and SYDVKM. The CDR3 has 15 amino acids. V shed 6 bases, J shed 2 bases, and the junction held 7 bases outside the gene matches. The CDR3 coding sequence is TGTGCCAGCAGCCCAGGGACAGGCTACACAGATACGCAGTATTTT. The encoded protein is CASSPGTGYTDTQYF. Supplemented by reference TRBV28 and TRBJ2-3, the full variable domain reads DVKVTQSSRYLVKRTGEKVFLECVQDMDHENMFWYRQDPGLGLRLIYFSYDVKMKEKGDIPEGYSVSREKKERFSLILESASTNQTSMYLCASSPGTGYTDTQYFGPGTRLTVL.

In nucleotides, the CDR3 is TGTGCCATCGCCAAGACTAGCGGGAGGGTGATGGCCGGGGAGCTGTTTTTT. The encoded protein is CAIAKTSGRVMAGELFF. The V call is TRBV28, the J call TRBJ2-2; 14 nucleotides agree with TRBD2. The CDR3 covers 17 residues. Germline trimming cut 10 bases from V and 6 bases from J; bases unmatched to any gene: 13. The V gene's germline CDR1 is MDHEN and CDR2 SYDVKM.

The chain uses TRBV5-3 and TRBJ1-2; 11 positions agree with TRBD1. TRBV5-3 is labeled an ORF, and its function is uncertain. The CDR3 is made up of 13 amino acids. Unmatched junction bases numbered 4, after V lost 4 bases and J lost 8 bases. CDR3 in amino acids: CARSEDRGRGYTF. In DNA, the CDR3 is TGTGCCAGAAGCGAGGACAGGGGGCGAGGCTACACCTTC.

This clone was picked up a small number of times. The CDR3 region is CASSGGAGGPQHF. CDR3 nucleotide sequence: TGTGCCAGCAGCGGGGGGGCCGGAGGGCCCCAGCATTTT. V and J are TRBV7-3 and TRBJ1-5, with D maybe TRBD1 (6 bases). There are 13 residues in the CDR3. The germline CDR1 and CDR2 sequences are SGHTA and FQGTGA. V was cut by 5 bases and J by 9 bases, with 14 bases left in between.

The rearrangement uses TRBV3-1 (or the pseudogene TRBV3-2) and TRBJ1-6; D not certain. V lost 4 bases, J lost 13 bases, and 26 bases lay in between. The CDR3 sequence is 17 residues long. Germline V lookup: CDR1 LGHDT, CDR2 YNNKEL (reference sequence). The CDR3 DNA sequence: TGTGCCAGCAGCCCTGAGTTGGGGAGGGCAGGTTGGAGTCCCCTCCACTTT. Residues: CASSPELGRAGWSPLHF.

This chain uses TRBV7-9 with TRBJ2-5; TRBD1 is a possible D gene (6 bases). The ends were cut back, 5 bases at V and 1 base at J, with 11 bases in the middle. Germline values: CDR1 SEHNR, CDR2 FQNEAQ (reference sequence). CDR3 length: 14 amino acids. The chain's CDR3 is CASSGGQPQETQYF. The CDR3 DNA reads TGTGCCAGCAGCGGGGGACAACCCCAAGAGACCCAGTACTTC.

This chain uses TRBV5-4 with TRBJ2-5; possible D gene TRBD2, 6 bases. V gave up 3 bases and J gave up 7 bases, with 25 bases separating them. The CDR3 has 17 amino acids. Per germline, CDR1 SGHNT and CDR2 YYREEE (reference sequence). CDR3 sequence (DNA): TGTGCCAGCAGCTCAGGCCTCATGCGGGGCGGAACGGGGACCCAGTACTTC. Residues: CASSSGLMRGGTGTQYF.

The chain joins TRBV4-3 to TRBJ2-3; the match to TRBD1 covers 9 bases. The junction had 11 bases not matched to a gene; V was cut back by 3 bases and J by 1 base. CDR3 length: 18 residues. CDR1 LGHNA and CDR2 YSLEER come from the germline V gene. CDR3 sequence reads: CASSHNRIRDRGTDTQYF. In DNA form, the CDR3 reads TGCGCCAGCAGCCACAACAGGATCCGGGACAGGGGCACAGATACGCAGTATTTT.

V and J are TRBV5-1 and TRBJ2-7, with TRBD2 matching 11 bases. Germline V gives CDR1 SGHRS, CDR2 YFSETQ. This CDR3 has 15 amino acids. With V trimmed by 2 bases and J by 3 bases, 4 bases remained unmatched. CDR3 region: CASSFRSGGDYEQYF. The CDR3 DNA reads TGCGCCAGCAGCTTTCGTAGCGGGGGGGACTACGAGCAGTACTTC.

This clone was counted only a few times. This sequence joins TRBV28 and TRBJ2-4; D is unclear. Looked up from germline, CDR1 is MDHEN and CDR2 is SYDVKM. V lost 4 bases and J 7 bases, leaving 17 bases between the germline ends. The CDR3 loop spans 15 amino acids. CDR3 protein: CASSYDSLFGNIQYF. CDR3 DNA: TGTGCCAGCAGTTATGATAGCCTGTTCGGGAACATTCAGTACTTC.

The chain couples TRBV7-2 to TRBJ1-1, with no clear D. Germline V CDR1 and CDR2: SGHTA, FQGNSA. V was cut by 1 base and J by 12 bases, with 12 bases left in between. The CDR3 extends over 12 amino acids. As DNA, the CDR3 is TGTGCCAGCAGCTTAGGTGTCTTACAAACTTTCTTT. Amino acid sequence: CASSLGVLQTFF.

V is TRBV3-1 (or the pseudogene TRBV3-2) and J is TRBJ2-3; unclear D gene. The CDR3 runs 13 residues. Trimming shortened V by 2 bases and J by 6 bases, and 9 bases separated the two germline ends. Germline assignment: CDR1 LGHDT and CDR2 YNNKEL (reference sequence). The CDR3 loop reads CASSQTTRDTQYF. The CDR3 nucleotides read TGTGCCAGCAGCCAAACAACCAGGGATACGCAGTATTTT.

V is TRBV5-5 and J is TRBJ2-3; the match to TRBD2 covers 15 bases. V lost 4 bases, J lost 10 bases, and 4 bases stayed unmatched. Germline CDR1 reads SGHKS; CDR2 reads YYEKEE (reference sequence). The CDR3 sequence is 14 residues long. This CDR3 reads CASSRGTSGGPQYF. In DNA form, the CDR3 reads TGTGCCAGCAGCCGAGGGACTAGCGGGGGGCCGCAGTATTTT.

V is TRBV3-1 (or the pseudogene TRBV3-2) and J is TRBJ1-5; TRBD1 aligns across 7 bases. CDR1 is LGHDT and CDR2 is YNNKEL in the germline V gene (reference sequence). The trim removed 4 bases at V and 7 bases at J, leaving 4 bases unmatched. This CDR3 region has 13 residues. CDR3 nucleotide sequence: TGTGCCAGCAGCCTTGACAGGGAACAGCCCCAGCATTTT. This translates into CASSLDREQPQHF.

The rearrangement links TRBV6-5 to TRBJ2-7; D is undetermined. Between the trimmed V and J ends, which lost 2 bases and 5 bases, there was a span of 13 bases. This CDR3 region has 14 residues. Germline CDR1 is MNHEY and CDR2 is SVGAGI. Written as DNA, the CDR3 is TGTGCCAGCAGTTACAGCAGGTATTTTCACGAGCAGTACTTC. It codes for CASSYSRYFHEQYF.

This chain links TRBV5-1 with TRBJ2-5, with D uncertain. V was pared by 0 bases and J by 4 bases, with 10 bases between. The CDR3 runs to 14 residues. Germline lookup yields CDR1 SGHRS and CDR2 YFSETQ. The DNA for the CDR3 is TGCGCCAGCAGCTTGGGTGGTTCGAGAGAGACCCAGTACTTC. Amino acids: CASSLGGSRETQYF.

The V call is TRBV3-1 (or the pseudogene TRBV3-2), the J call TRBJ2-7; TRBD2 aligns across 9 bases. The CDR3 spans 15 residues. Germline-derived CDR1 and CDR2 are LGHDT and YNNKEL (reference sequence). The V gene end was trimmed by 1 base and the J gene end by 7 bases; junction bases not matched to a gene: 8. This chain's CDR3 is CASSQVAGALGEQYF. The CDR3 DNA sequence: TGTGCCAGCAGCCAAGTAGCGGGAGCCCTTGGGGAGCAGTACTTC.

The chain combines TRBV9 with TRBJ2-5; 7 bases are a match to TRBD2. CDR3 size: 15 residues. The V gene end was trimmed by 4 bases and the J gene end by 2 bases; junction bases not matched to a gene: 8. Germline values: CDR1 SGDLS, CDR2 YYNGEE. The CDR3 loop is CASSNLGGWQETQYF. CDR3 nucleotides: TGTGCCAGCAGCAACCTGGGGGGGTGGCAAGAGACCCAGTACTTC.

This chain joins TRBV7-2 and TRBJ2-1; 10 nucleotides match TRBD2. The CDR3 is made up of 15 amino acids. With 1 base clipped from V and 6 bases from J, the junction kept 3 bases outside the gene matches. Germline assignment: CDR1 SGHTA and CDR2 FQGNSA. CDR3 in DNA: TGTGCCAGCAGCTTAGAAGCGGGAGGGTTCAATGAGCAGTTCTTC. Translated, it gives CASSLEAGGFNEQFF.

The CDR3 coding sequence is TGTGCCAGCAGCGCGCTACTAGGGAGCACTGAAGCTTTCTTT. The encoded protein is CASSALLGSTEAFF. The chain is built from TRBV9 and TRBJ1-1; D ambiguous. V was clipped by 3 bases and J by 4 bases, with 13 bases between them. Germline-derived CDR1 and CDR2 are SGDLS and YYNGEE. This CDR3 is 14 amino acids long.

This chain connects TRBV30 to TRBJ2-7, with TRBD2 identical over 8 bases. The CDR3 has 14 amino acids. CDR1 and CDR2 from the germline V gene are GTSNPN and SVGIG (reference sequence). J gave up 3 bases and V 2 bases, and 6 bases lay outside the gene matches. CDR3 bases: TGTGCCTGGAGTAATAGCGGGAAGCACTACGAGCAGTACTTC. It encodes CAWSNSGKHYEQYF.

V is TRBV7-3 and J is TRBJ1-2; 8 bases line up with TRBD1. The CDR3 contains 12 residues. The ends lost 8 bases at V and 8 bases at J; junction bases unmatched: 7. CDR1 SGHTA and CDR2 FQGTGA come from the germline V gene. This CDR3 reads CASGTGGSGYTF. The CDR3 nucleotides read TGTGCCAGCGGAACAGGGGGGTCAGGCTACACCTTC.

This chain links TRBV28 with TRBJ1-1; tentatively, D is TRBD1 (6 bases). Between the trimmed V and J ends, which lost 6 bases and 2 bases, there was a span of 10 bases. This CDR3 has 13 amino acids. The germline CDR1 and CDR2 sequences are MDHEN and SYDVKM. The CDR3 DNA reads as TGTGCCAGCAGGATGACAGGCAACACTGAAGCTTTCTTT. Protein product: CASRMTGNTEAFF.

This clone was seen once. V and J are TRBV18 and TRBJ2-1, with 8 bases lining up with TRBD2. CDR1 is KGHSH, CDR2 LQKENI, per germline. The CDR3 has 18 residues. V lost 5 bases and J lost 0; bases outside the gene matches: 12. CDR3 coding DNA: TGTGCCAGCTCAGTCTCGCGGGAGGCCCAGAGCTCCTACAATGAGCAGTTCTTC. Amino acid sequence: CASSVSREAQSSYNEQFF. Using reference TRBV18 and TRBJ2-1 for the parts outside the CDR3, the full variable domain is NAGVMQNPRHLVRRRGQEARLRCSPMKGHSHVYWYRQLPEEGLKFMVYLQKENIIDESGMPKERFSAEFPKEGPSILRIQQVVRGDSAAYFCASSVSREAQSSYNEQFFGPGTRLTVL.

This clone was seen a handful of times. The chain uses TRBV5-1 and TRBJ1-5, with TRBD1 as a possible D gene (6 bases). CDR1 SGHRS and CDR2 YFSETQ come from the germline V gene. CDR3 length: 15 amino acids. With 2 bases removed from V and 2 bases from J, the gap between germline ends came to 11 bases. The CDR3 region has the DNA TGCGCCAGCAGCTTACAGGGTATCGGCAATCAGCCCCAGCATTTT. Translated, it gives CASSLQGIGNQPQHF.

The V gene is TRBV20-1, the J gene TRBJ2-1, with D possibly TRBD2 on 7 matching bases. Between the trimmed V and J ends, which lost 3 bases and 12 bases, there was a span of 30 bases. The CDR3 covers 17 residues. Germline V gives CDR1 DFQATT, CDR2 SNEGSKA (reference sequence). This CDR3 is CSASYPGGREKSLGQFF. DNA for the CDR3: TGCAGTGCTAGTTACCCGGGGGGCAGGGAAAAATCTCTTGGGCAGTTCTTC.

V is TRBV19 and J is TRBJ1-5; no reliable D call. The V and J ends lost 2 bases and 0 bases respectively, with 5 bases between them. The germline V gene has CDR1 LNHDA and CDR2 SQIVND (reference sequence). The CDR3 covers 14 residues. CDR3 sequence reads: CASSIFRSNQPQHF. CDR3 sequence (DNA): TGTGCCAGTAGTATATTCCGTAGCAATCAGCCCCAGCATTTT.

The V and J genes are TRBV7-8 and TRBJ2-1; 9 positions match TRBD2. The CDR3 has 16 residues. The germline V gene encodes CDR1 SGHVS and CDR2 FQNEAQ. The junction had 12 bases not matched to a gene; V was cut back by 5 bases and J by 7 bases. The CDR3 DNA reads TGTGCCAGCAGCATTCTAGCGGGGACAAGAAAGAATGAGCAGTTCTTC. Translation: CASSILAGTRKNEQFF.

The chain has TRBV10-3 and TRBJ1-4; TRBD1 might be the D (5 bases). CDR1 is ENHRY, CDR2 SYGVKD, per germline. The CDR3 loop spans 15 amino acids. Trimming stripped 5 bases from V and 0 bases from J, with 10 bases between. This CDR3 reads CAISPQAATNEKLFF. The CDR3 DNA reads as TGTGCCATCAGTCCACAGGCTGCAACTAATGAAAAACTGTTTTTT.